The clone carrying this T cell receptor (beta chain) has only a few counts. Its specificity is not known. The data were obtained in a study of response to subunit inactivated influenza vaccine. Study-level points and caveats: The authors suggested that every seasonal influenza vaccination recruits few new T cells.

TCRdb independently ran MiXCR on the RT-PCR reads; one entry per CDR3 protein. The table includes 500,000 to 600,000 distinct CDR3 sequences, about an eighth detected once. This CDR3 has 16 amino acids. With V trimmed by 2 bases and J by 6 bases, 4 bases remained unmatched. This clonotype was obtained from a man aged 45-65 years who received an inactivated influenza vaccine. This sequence joins TRBV12-3 or TRBV12-4 and TRBJ2-1, with 13 bases lining up with TRBD2. The sample was PBMCs from blood, taken on the day of vaccination. CDR3 DNA: TGTGCCAGCAGTTTAAGACTAGCGGGGGGTAGCAATGAGCAGTTCTTC. Protein: CASSLRLAGGSNEQFF.